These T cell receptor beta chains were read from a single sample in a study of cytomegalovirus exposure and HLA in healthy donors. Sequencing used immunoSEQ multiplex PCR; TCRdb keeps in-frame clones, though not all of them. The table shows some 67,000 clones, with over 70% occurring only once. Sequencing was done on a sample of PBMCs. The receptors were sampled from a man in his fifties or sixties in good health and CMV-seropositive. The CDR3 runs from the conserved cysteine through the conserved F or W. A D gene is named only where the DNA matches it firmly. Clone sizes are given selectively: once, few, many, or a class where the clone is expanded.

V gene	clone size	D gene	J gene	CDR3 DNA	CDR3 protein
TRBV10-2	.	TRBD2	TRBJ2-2	TGCGCCAGCAGTGAGCCAGAAAGAGCGGGGCACACCGGGGAGCTGTTTTTT	CASSEPERAGHTGELFF
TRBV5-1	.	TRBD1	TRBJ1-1	TGCGCCAGCAGCTTGGCCGGGCAGGGGGCAGATCCTGAAGCTTTCTTT	CASSLAGQGADPEAFF
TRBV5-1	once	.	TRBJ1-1	TGCGCCAGCAGTAACACATGGCGGGTGAACACTGAAGCTTTCTTT	CASSNTWRVNTEAFF
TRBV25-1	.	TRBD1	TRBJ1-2	TGTGCCAGCACACGGGACAGCTCTAACTATGGCTACACCTTC	CASTRDSSNYGYTF
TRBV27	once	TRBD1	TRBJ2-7	TGTGCCAGCAGTTTCGCCGGGACAGCCTCCTACGAGCAGTACTTC	CASSFAGTASYEQYF
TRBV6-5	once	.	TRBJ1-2	TGTGCCAGCAGTTATCTACCCCAGGGGAACTATGGCTACACCTTC	CASSYLPQGNYGYTF
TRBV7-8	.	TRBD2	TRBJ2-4	TGTGCCAGCAGCTTGGACGGGACTAGCGGGAGGATCGGCATTCAGTACTTC	CASSLDGTSGRIGIQYF
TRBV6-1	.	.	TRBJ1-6	TGTGCCGGTCAATCAGGGTTTCCGAGGAATTCACCCCTCCACTTT	CAGQSGFPRNSPLHF
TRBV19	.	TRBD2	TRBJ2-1	TGTGCCAGTAGCCCAATAGCGGGGGGGACTTCCTACAATGAGCAGTTCTTC	CASSPIAGGTSYNEQFF
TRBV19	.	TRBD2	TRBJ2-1	TGTGCCAGTAGTATGAGCGGGGGGTTCTACAATGAGCAGTTCTTC	CASSMSGGFYNEQFF
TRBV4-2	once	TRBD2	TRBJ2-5	TGTGCCAGCAGCCAAGGGGGGACTAGCGGATCTCAAGAGACCCAGTACTTC	CASSQGGTSGSQETQYF
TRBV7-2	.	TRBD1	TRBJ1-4	TGTGCCAGCAGCTACCAACAGGGGGCCGGGGAAAAACTGTTTTTT	CASSYQQGAGEKLFF
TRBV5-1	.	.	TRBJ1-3	TGCGCCAGCAGCTTGGAAGACAGCGTTTTCTCTGGAAACACCATATATTTT	CASSLEDSVFSGNTIYF
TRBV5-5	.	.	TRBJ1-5	TGTGCCAGCAGCTCACAGGTTAATAGCAATCAGCCCCAGCATTTT	CASSSQVNSNQPQHF